This paragraph covers one T cell receptor beta chain sequence. Its target is unknown. Unsorted whole blood served as the source of blood RNA, and germline DNA was extracted as well. Germline V gene lookup returns CDR1 MNHEY and CDR2 SVGEGT. This CDR3 region has 15 residues. V was pared by 8 bases and J by 10 bases, with 24 bases between. Constant-region priming of approximately 500 ng total RNA yielded TCR beta cDNA. Libraries for TCR beta were built through three nested multiplex PCR rounds, which together made up a slightly modified ARM-PCR procedure. Running roughly 10 cycles apiece, the first two PCR rounds relied on TRBV1-TRBV30 forward primers together with a C-beta reverse primer. TCRdb recomputed calls from the multiplex PCR reads with MiXCR, one row per CDR3 protein. The data contain fewer than 250,000 distinct CDR3 sequences, 65% of them singletons. These data are taken from a study of tumor-infiltrating lymphocytes in primary liver carcinoma. Overall study: Each participant had primary liver carcinoma, and surgical resection was the treatment. The patient population consisted of men and women between 30 and 69 years of age. Sample yields, roughly 3.5 to 7.13 million productive TCRbeta reads, were similar across the tissue types.

Study-level points and caveats: The difference in top-250-clone fraction between tumors and blood was significant, favoring tumors (p = 0.039).

This sequence joins TRBV6-2 or TRBV6-3 and TRBJ2-1; D tentatively reads TRBD1 or TRBD2 (6 bases each). Material for sequencing was peripheral blood. The clonotype was recovered from a woman in her sixties with primary liver carcinoma and hepatitis B virus infection. CDR3 nucleotide sequence: TGTGCCAGCCGAATATTCCTAGGGGGAGGACGAGAGCAGTTCTTC. Protein sequence: CASRIFLGGGREQFF.